This TCR beta chain was captured in a study of blood T cell repertoires in COVID-19. About the study: Samples representing acute and convalescent COVID-19 were sourced from the United States, Italy and Spain. T cells, B-cell-depleted T cells, or PBMCs supplied cDNA or gDNA.

Everyone who took part was about 18 to 89 years old, and they came from about two dozen US areas. TCRdb's table, derived via immunoSEQ multiplex PCR, lists solely in-frame clones and lacks some. The sample contains 230,000 or so clones, approximately 86% of which appear only once. In germline, CDR1 is SGHRS, CDR2 YFSETQ. J was trimmed by 4 bases and V by 0 bases; bases with no gene match: 12. The CDR3 spans 20 residues. The sequence derives from a woman aged 50 to 65 with acute COVID-19. The sample taken for sequencing was PBMCs or T cells enriched from blood (not recorded which). The V call is TRBV5-1, the J call TRBJ2-6, with 11 bases identical to TRBD1. The CDR3 loop is CASSLEAPGQGVKGANVLTF. The DNA of the CDR3 is TGCGCCAGCAGCTTGGAAGCCCCGGGACAGGGGGTAAAAGGGGCCAACGTCCTGACTTTC.